This T cell receptor beta chain was retrieved from a study of blood T cell repertoires in COVID-19. On the study more broadly: Collection of acute and convalescent COVID-19 samples took place in the United States, Italy and Spain. Sources were T cells, B-cell-depleted T cells, or PBMCs; the material itself was cDNA or gDNA.

Germline CDR1 and CDR2: GTSNPN and SVGIG (reference sequence). The V segment lost 1 base and the J segment 2 bases; nucleotides outside the gene matches: 6. The CDR3 loop spans 15 amino acids. Under the authors' procedure: Nucleated cell counts were estimated from reference gene primer amplification. Assay used: immunoSEQ multiplex PCR; TCRdb lists only in-frame clones, some missing. V and J calls and clone size come straight from that table; D and trimming were deduced from the DNA. The table lists roughly 190,000 clones, about nine tenths of them singletons, with 1.1% in the top ten. The chain links TRBV30 to TRBJ1-1, with 8 bases that match TRBD1. This receptor was taken from a man in his thirties or forties with acute or convalescent COVID-19. The specimen sequenced was peripheral blood. The CDR3 protein is CAWSAQTGDNTEAFF. For the CDR3, the DNA is TGTGCCTGGAGTGCCCAGACAGGGGATAACACTGAAGCTTTCTTT.